Below, 6 T cell receptor beta chains from the same sample are listed, as sequenced in a study of regulatory T cells in long-lasting Graves disease. Specified time point: newly diagnosed GD, antithyroid drugs for less than 3 months. The TCR library was prepared using RNA isolated from PBMCs. Library construction for TCR beta used iRepertoire HTBI primers and Arm-PCR of CDR3 regions. From the multiplex PCR reads, TCRdb called clonotypes with MiXCR, one entry per CDR3 protein. Of about 440,000 distinct CDR3 sequences listed, less than 20% are singletons. A further study also used this sample, focusing on T cells in Graves' hyperthyroidism and ophthalmopathy.

This material consisted of peripheral blood mononuclear cells (PBMCs), taken at new diagnosis, from a patient treated with antithyroid drugs. Receptors originate from a woman under 30 with Graves disease.

This clonotype occurred many times. The chain joins TRBV28 to TRBJ2-2; 9 bases fit TRBD1. V lost 7 bases to trimming and J lost 7 bases; unmatched junction nucleotides: 10. In germline, CDR1 is MDHEN, CDR2 SYDVKM. The CDR3 runs 15 residues. DNA of the CDR3: TGTGCCAGCAAGCTGACAGGGGGATTGGGCGGGGAGCTGTTTTTT. Its translation is CASKLTGGLGGELFF.

The J gene is TRBJ1-1, the V gene TRBV25-1; no definite D call. Germline-derived CDR1 and CDR2 are MGHDK and SYGVNS. Trimming removed 4 bases at V and 7 bases at J, with 16 bases between. CDR3 length: 14 amino acids. CDR3 amino acids: CASSGRGRMGEAFF. CDR3 nucleotides: TGTGCCAGCAGTGGACGGGGTCGGATGGGTGAAGCTTTCTTT.

V is TRBV30 and J is TRBJ2-6; no firm D call. Germline V lookup: CDR1 GTSNPN, CDR2 SVGIG (reference sequence). Trimming removed 8 bases at V and 2 bases at J, with 4 bases between. The CDR3 consists of 11 residues. The CDR3 spells CAGAGANVLTF. The CDR3 region has the DNA TGTGCCGGCGCTGGGGCCAACGTCCTGACTTTC.

Many counts were recorded for this clonotype. V is TRBV28 and J is TRBJ2-7; D possibly corresponds to TRBD1 (5 bases). Trimming left V 3 bases short and J 3 bases short, with 21 bases between. The CDR3 has 17 amino acids. Germline V gene lookup returns CDR1 MDHEN and CDR2 SYDVKM. The CDR3 DNA follows: TGTGCCAGCAGTTTTCCCACGTCAGGGATAATTGTCTACGAGCAGTACTTC. Residues: CASSFPTSGIIVYEQYF.

The gene calls are TRBV19 and TRBJ2-1; the D gene is possibly TRBD1 (5 bases). The V end lost 4 bases, the J end lost 7 bases, and 17 bases lay between the germline ends. Germline CDR1 LNHDA, CDR2 SQIVND (reference sequence). This CDR3 comprises 15 residues. DNA for the CDR3: TGTGCCAGTAGTAGCCCCCTGGCAGGGCCAAATGAGCAGTTCTTC. Translation gives CASSSPLAGPNEQFF.

In this sample, this clonotype turned up a few times. The rearrangement links TRBV18 to TRBJ2-1; D possibly corresponds to TRBD2 (5 bases). V gave up 0 bases and J gave up 4 bases, with 10 bases separating them. The CDR3 covers 15 residues. Germline-derived CDR1 and CDR2 are KGHSH and LQKENI. The CDR3 DNA sequence: TGTGCCAGCTCACCACCTGACGGGAATTACAATGAGCAGTTCTTC. Residues: CASSPPDGNYNEQFF.